These 21 T cell receptor beta chains were all obtained from the same sample, sequenced in a study of blood T cell repertoires in COVID-19 (dated by TCRdb to 2018 to 2021). The library was produced with the immunoSEQ multiplex PCR assay. TCRdb mirrors the immuneACCESS table, restricted to in-frame sequences. Some clones are absent from its copies; in checked studies, under half trace to an unresolved V gene, and the reason for the others is unknown. Within this sample are under 150,000 clones, with approximately 80% of them counted one time only. Just under 9% of the sample is in the top ten clones. Sequencing was done on a sample of peripheral blood. These receptor sequences come from a woman aged 80 or over in a cohort sampled during active or convalescent COVID-19.

CDR3 bases: TGTGCCAGCAGCGGTGGCGGGCGGTTCTATGGCTACACCTTC. It specifies CASSGGGRFYGYTF. V usage is TRBV5-6 and J usage is TRBJ1-2; D is ambiguous. Trimming shortened V by 4 bases and J by 4 bases, and 14 bases separated the two germline ends. This CDR3 is 14 amino acids long. CDR1 is SGHDT, CDR2 YYEEEE, per germline.

The V call is TRBV6-5, the J call TRBJ2-3; 9 bases map to TRBD1. Trimming cost V 6 bases and J 7 bases; bases outside gene matches: 11. The CDR3 has 15 amino acids. Germline V gives CDR1 MNHEY, CDR2 SVGAGI. The CDR3 loop is CASSRDRGNVNTQYF. DNA for the CDR3: TGTGCCAGCAGCCGAGACAGGGGGAATGTAAATACGCAGTATTTT.

The chain carries TRBV12-5 and TRBJ2-4; perhaps TRBD2 as D (6 bases). Per the germline V gene, CDR1 is LGHNT and CDR2 is FRNRAP. V lost 3 bases to trimming and J lost 0 bases, with 9 bases between them. This CDR3 has 15 residues. CDR3 sequence: CASGFGGIAKNIQYF. As DNA, the CDR3 is TGTGCTAGTGGTTTTGGGGGGATAGCCAAAAACATTCAGTACTTC.

This clone was counted many times. The chain links TRBV6-5 to TRBJ1-2, with D maybe TRBD1 (6 bases). The germline V gene encodes CDR1 MNHEY and CDR2 SVGAGI. The CDR3 is 13 residues long. V lost 7 bases and J lost 0, with 9 bases in between. The chain's CDR3 is CASMAGANYGYTF. CDR3 coding DNA: TGTGCCAGCATGGCAGGGGCTAACTATGGCTACACCTTC.

The chain has TRBV18 and TRBJ1-5, with D maybe TRBD1 (5 bases). The CDR3 is 15 amino acids. Trimming removed 3 bases from V and 1 base from J, with 10 bases in between. Germline V CDR1 and CDR2: KGHSH, LQKENI. DNA of the CDR3: TGTGCCAGCTCACCCGGGGGGACGAGCAATCAGCCCCAGCATTTT. This sequence encodes CASSPGGTSNQPQHF.

This clone was detected a few times. The rearrangement links TRBV29-1 to TRBJ1-2; D not resolved. Germline V gene sequence: CDR1 SQVTM, CDR2 ANQGSEA. Trimming left V 3 bases short and J 8 bases short, with 10 bases between. CDR3 length: 11 amino acids. CDR3 DNA: TGCAGCGTTGATGATACGGGAGGCTACACCTTC. Its protein product is CSVDDTGGYTF.

V is TRBV5-1 and J is TRBJ1-4; D not resolved. The germline gives CDR1 SGHRS, CDR2 YFSETQ. The V end was cut by 0 bases, the J end by 4 bases, with 16 bases between. CDR3 length: 17 amino acids. The CDR3 loop reads CASSLGGSLKINEKLFF. In DNA, the CDR3 is TGCGCCAGCAGCTTGGGCGGGTCCCTCAAGATTAATGAAAAACTGTTTTTT. Together with reference TRBV5-1 and TRBJ1-4, the CDR3 gives the full variable domain: KAGVTQTPRYLIKTRGQQVTLSCSPISGHRSVSWYQQTPGQGLQFLFEYFSETQRNKGNFPGRFSGRQFSNSRSEMNVSTLELGDSALYLCASSLGGSLKINEKLFFGSGTQLSVL.

The chain is built from TRBV6-5 and TRBJ2-3, with 9 bases fitting TRBD1. CDR1 is MNHEY and CDR2 is SVGAGI in the germline V gene. Trimming removed 4 bases from V and 8 bases from J; junction bases left unmatched: 13. CDR3 length equals 16 residues. CDR3 in DNA: TGTGCCAGCAGTTTCCCCCAAGGACAGGGGCATGTTACGCAGTATTTT. This codes for CASSFPQGQGHVTQYF.

The chain employs TRBV11-2 and TRBJ2-7, with unresolved D. This CDR3 contains 11 residues. Germline-derived CDR1 and CDR2 are SGHAT and FQNNGV. V was cut by 5 bases and J by 5 bases, with 7 bases left in between. The DNA for the CDR3 is TGTGCCAGCAGCAGAGCCCACGAGCAGTACTTC. Its protein product is CASSRAHEQYF.

The chain combines TRBV7-3 with TRBJ1-2, with 10 bases that match TRBD1. Germline CDR1 SGHTA, CDR2 FQGTGA. Trimming took 1 base from V and 3 from J; bases not matched to a gene: 2. The CDR3 spans 15 residues. CDR3 residues: CASSLNGQGDYGYTF. The CDR3 DNA reads TGTGCCAGCAGCTTAAACGGACAGGGGGACTATGGCTACACCTTC.

The V call is TRBV15, the J call TRBJ2-5; 7 bases are a match to TRBD1. CDR3 length: 14 residues. The germline V gene encodes CDR1 LNHNV and CDR2 YYDKDF (reference sequence). The ends lost 0 bases at V and 9 bases at J; junction bases unmatched: 7. CDR3 protein: CATSRELGGGPQYF. The CDR3 coding sequence is TGTGCCACCAGCAGAGAGCTAGGGGGCGGACCCCAGTACTTC.

This rearrangement joins TRBV4-1 to TRBJ1-3, with 7 bases fitting TRBD1. Germline CDR1 reads MGHRA; CDR2 reads YSYEKL. With V trimmed by 0 bases and J by 3 bases, 5 bases remained unmatched. The CDR3 loop spans 16 amino acids. The CDR3 reads CASSQDTGVYGNTIYF. CDR3 in DNA: TGCGCCAGCAGCCAAGATACAGGGGTATATGGAAACACCATATATTTT.

The chain uses TRBV3-1 (or the pseudogene TRBV3-2) and TRBJ1-1; D is undetermined. This CDR3 region has 16 residues. Trimming removed 4 bases at V and 0 bases at J, with 15 bases between. CDR1 and CDR2 from the germline V gene are LGHDT and YNNKEL (reference sequence). CDR3 sequence (DNA): TGTGCCAGCAGCCCTTATGTCGTCTCAGTGAACACTGAAGCTTTCTTT. Protein: CASSPYVVSVNTEAFF.

This chain uses TRBV4-1 with TRBJ1-6; D possibly corresponds to TRBD1 (5 bases). The CDR3 spans 14 residues. The V gene lost 4 bases and the J gene lost 3 bases, with 7 bases spanning the gap. Germline V gene data show CDR1 as MGHRA and CDR2 as YSYEKL. CDR3 sequence: CASSPGNYNSPLHF. DNA for the CDR3: TGCGCCAGCAGCCCAGGGAACTATAATTCACCCCTCCACTTT.

In this sample, this clone turned up a few times. The chain recombines TRBV4-1 with TRBJ1-4; no reliable D call. Germline V gene sequence: CDR1 MGHRA, CDR2 YSYEKL. V was trimmed by 1 base and J by 5 bases, leaving 5 bases between them. This CDR3 has 13 residues. CDR3 sequence reads: CASSQGANEKLFF. CDR3 sequence (DNA): TGCGCCAGCAGCCAAGGGGCCAATGAAAAACTGTTTTTT.

V gene TRBV3-1 (or the pseudogene TRBV3-2) combines with J gene TRBJ1-2, with 9 positions matching TRBD1. CDR3 size: 15 residues. Trimming at V came to 3 bases and at J to 4 bases, leaving 6 bases not matched to a gene. Germline V gene lookup returns CDR1 LGHDT and CDR2 YNNKEL (reference sequence). This CDR3 is CASSQGGQGRYGYTF. DNA of the CDR3: TGTGCCAGCAGCCAGGGGGGACAGGGCCGCTATGGCTACACCTTC.

This clone was detected once. The V call is TRBV3-1 (or the pseudogene TRBV3-2), the J call TRBJ1-1, with 10 bases lining up with TRBD1. The CDR3 spans 14 residues. In germline, CDR1 is LGHDT, CDR2 YNNKEL (reference sequence). Trimming took 4 bases from V and 4 from J; bases not matched to a gene: 3. The CDR3 loop reads CASSLRTGGTEAFF. The CDR3 DNA sequence: TGTGCCAGCAGCCTCCGGACAGGGGGCACTGAAGCTTTCTTT.

The chain recombines TRBV5-1 with TRBJ2-3; D uncertain. Germline CDR1 SGHRS, CDR2 YFSETQ. The CDR3 consists of 14 residues. Trimming cost V 7 bases and J 2 bases, with 14 bases left between them. Here the CDR3 reads CASFVSTPTDTQYF. As DNA, the CDR3 is TGCGCCAGCTTTGTCTCTACGCCCACAGATACGCAGTATTTT.

The CDR3, as DNA: TGCAGTGTTTACAGGGGGGATGGCTACACCTTC. Its translation is CSVYRGDGYTF. The chain employs TRBV20-1 and TRBJ1-2; TRBD1 matches at 8 bases. CDR1 and CDR2 from the germline V gene are DFQATT and SNEGSKA (reference sequence). Germline trimming cut 7 bases from V and 6 bases from J; bases unmatched to any gene: 4. The CDR3 is 11 amino acids.

This sequence joins TRBV2 and TRBJ2-5; D may be TRBD2 (5 bases). CDR3 length: 14 residues. V lost 7 bases, J lost 2 bases, and 14 bases lay in between. CDR1 is SNHLY, CDR2 FYNNEI, per germline. The CDR3 DNA sequence: TGTGCCAGCAAGGTGGGGAGAGGGCAAGAGACCCAGTACTTC. This gives the protein CASKVGRGQETQYF.

The chain combines TRBV6-5 with TRBJ2-3; TRBD1 aligns across 10 bases. V was pared by 5 bases and J by 7 bases, with 9 bases of the junction left unmatched. Germline-derived CDR1 and CDR2 are MNHEY and SVGAGI. This CDR3 contains 15 residues. CDR3: CASSTFGTGEYTQYF. The CDR3 DNA reads as TGTGCCAGCAGTACTTTCGGGACAGGGGAATATACGCAGTATTTT.